This T cell receptor (beta chain) was sequenced for a study of molecular identifiers for immune sequencing clone quantification. MiXCR was run by TCRdb on the PCR reads, yielding one entry per CDR3 protein. The data show 38,000 or so distinct CDR3 sequences, roughly 18% seen once. The study, taken as a whole, reports: Clones above 20 RNA copies held over 98% of effector molecules, under 1% in naive cells.

The CDR3 length is 15 residues. This clonotype was seen a few times. Its antigen is not known. This may be a read error: a much more frequent sequence differs by one nucleotide. Sequencing was performed on naive CD8+ T cells from blood, with Jurkat cell RNA spiked in. The subset: FACS-sorted CD8+CD4-CCR7+CD45RA+ naive T cells. This sequence originates from a human donor in good health. Some libraries in this study had Jurkat cell RNA spiked in. The V and J genes are TRBV12-3 or TRBV12-4 and TRBJ2-1; 8 positions agree with TRBD2. The CDR3 DNA sequence: TGTGCCAACAGTTTAGTGGTAGCGGGGTACAATGAGCAGTTCTTC. It codes for CANSLVVAGYNEQFF.